This T cell receptor (beta chain) was found in a study of cytomegalovirus exposure and HLA in healthy donors. Notes on this clone: Its target is unknown.

CDR1 is LNHDA, CDR2 SQIVND, per germline (reference sequence). CDR3 length equals 16 residues. Trimming took off 4 bases at V and 3 bases at J, with 16 bases between the two ends. PCR was performed using 60 Vbeta and 13 Jbeta primers. TCRdb keeps only in-frame clones here, not all; method: immunoSEQ multiplex PCR. Of just over 95,000 clones listed, around four fifths were seen once; the top ten hold 4.5% to 6%. Findings and limits, study-wide: Rare sequences made up most TCRs, while some public TCRs were found in many donors. For presence/absence analyses, sequencing depth was assumed to be roughly uniform across donors.

The chain has TRBV19 and TRBJ1-5; D gene uncertain. Sequenced material: PBMCs. This clonotype was obtained from a woman aged 40-49 years in good health and CMV-seronegative. CDR3 sequence reads: CASSTPPARYNQPQHF. CDR3 coding DNA: TGTGCCAGTAGTACGCCCCCCGCCAGGTACAATCAGCCCCAGCATTTT.